The source of this T cell receptor (beta chain) is a study of CD8 T cells in ankylosing spondylitis. Study outcomes and limitations: Reactive arthritis synovial fluid and blood were previously reported to contain some motif variants.

This clonotype was seen repeatedly, ten times or more. The antigen remains unidentified. Scientists made TCR beta libraries using quantitative 5'-RACE with molecular barcodes. One entry per CDR3 protein, called by TCRdb with MiXCR from the 5' RACE reads. The sample has around 130,000 distinct CDR3 sequences; 6.5% to 9% are singletons. Unmatched junction bases numbered 10, after V lost 7 bases and J lost 6 bases. Germline V gene data show CDR1 as SNHLY and CDR2 as FYNNEI. The CDR3 is 15 residues long. The TCR comes from a male donor with ankylosing spondylitis or in good health (not recorded which). The sample comprised blood, either unsorted or a sorted T cell fraction (not recorded which). V gene TRBV2 combines with J gene TRBJ2-2, with 8 bases matching TRBD1. The CDR3 loop is CASNPGQVIPGELFF. The CDR3 nucleotides are TGTGCCAGCAACCCGGGACAGGTGATCCCCGGGGAGCTGTTTTTT.